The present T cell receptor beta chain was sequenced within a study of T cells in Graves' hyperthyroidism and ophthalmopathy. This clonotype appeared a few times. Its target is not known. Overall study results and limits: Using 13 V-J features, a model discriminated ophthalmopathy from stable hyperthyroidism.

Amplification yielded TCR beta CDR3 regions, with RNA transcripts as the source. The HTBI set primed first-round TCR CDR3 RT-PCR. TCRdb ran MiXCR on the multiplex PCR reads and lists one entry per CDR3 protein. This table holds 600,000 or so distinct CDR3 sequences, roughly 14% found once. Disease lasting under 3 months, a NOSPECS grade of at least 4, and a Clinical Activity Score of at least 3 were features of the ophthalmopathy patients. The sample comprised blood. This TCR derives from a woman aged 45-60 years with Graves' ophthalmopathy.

The CDR3 loop is CASSIYSSYNEQFF. CDR3 nucleotide sequence: TGTGCCAGTAGTATTTACAGCTCCTACAATGAGCAGTTCTTC. This chain links TRBV19 with TRBJ2-1; D not certain. CDR1 and CDR2 (germline): LNHDA, SQIVND (reference sequence). The germline V and J ends were trimmed by 3 bases and 0 bases, with 6 bases remaining between them. The length of the CDR3 is 14 residues.